This T cell receptor (beta chain) was documented in a study of T cells after yellow fever vaccination. The study, taken as a whole, reports: It was the secondary response that reached its peak faster, day 5 versus 15, but it was weaker. Contamination of FACS-sorted repertoires by abundant clonotypes from the bulk population could occur.

TCRdb independently ran MiXCR on the 5' RACE reads; one entry per CDR3 protein. The sample includes some 550,000 distinct CDR3 sequences, about 19% of them seen just once. In the case of this clonotype: Its cognate antigen is unknown.

The CDR3 sequence is 14 residues long. The source was PBMCs, collected 15 days after the yellow fever booster vaccination. This sequence was found in a man aged 30 to 39 who received the YFV17D yellow fever vaccine. The chain employs TRBV12-1 and TRBJ1-6. TRBV12-1 is termed a pseudogene. Here the CDR3 DNA reads TGTGCCAGCAGCGTGAATGAGAGAGAATCACCCCTCCACTTT. Translating it yields CASSVNERESPLHF.